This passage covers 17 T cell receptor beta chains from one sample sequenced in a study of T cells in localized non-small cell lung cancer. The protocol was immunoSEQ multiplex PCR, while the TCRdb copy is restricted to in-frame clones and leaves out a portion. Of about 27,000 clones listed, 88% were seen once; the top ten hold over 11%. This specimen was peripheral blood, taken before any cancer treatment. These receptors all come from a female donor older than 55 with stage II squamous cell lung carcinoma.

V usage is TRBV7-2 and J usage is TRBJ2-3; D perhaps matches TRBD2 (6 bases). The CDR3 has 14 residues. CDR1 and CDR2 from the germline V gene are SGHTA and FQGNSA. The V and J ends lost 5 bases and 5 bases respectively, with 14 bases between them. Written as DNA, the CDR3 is TGTGCCAGCAGCACCCGGGGAGGAGAAGATACGCAGTATTTT. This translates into CASSTRGGEDTQYF.

The CDR3 region is CASSYSRDGPYGYTF. The CDR3 bases are TGTGCCAGCAGTTACTCACGGGACGGACCTTATGGCTACACCTTC. The J gene is TRBJ1-2, the V gene TRBV6-5, with D perhaps matching TRBD1 (5 bases). The CDR3 has 15 residues. Germline V gene sequence: CDR1 MNHEY, CDR2 SVGAGI. Trimming pared 0 bases from V and 5 bases from J, leaving 13 bases between.

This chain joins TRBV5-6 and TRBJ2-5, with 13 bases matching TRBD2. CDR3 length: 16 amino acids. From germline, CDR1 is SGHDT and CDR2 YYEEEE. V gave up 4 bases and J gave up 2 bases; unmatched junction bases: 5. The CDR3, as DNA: TGTGCCAGCAGCCCTGGGACTAGCGGGGTACAAGAGACCCAGTACTTC. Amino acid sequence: CASSPGTSGVQETQYF.

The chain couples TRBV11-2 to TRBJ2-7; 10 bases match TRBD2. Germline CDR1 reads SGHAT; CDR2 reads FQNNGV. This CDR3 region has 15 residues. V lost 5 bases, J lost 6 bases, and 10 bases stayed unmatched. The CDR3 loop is CASSPRRAGGREQYF. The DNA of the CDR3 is TGTGCCAGCAGCCCCCGAAGAGCGGGAGGGCGCGAGCAGTACTTC. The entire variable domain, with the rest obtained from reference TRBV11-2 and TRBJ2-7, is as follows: EAGVAQSPRYKIIEKRQSVAFWCNPISGHATLYWYQQILGQGPKLLIQFQNNGVVDDSQLPKDRFSAERLKGVDSTLKIQPAKLEDSAVYLCASSPRRAGGREQYFGPGTRLTVT.

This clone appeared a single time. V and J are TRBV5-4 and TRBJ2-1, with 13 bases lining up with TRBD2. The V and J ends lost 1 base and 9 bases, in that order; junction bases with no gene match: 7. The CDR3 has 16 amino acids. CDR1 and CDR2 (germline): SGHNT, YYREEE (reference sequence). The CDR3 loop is CASSLPGTSGKGEQFF. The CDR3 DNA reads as TGTGCCAGCAGCTTGCCCGGGACTAGCGGGAAGGGTGAGCAGTTCTTC.

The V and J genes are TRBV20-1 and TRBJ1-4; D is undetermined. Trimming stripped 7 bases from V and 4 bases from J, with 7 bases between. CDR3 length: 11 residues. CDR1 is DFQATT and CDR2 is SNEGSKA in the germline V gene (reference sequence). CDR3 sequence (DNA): TGCAGTGTACCGATTAATGAAAAACTGTTTTTT. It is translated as CSVPINEKLFF.

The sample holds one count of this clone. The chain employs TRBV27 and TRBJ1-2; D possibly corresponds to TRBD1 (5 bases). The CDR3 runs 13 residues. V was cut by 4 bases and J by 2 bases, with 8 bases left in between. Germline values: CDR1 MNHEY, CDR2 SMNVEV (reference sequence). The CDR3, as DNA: TGTGCCAGCAGTTCGGGGACCAACTATGGCTACACCTTC. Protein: CASSSGTNYGYTF.

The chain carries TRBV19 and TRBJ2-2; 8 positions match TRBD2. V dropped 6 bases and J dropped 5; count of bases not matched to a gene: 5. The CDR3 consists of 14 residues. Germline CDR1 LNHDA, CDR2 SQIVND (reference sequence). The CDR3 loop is CASSSSGWTGELFF. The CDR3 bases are TGTGCCAGTAGCTCTAGCGGGTGGACCGGGGAGCTGTTTTTT.

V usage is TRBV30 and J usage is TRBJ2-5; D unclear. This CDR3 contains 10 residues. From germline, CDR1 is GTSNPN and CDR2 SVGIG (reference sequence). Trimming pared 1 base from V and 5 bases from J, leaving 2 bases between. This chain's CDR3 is CAWSGETQYF. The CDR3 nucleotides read TGTGCCTGGAGTGGGGAGACCCAGTACTTC.

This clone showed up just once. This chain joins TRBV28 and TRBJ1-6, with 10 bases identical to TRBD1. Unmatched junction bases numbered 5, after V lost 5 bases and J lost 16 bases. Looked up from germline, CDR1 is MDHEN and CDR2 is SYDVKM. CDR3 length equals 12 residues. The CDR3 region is CASSETGGPLHF. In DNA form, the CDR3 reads TGTGCCAGCAGTGAGACAGGGGGCCCACTCCACTTT.

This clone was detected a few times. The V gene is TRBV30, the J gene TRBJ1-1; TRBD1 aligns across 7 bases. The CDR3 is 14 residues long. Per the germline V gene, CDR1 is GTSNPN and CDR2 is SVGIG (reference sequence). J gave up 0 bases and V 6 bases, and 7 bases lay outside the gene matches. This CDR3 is CACPTGPVNTEAFF. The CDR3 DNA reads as TGTGCCTGCCCGACAGGGCCCGTGAACACTGAAGCTTTCTTT.

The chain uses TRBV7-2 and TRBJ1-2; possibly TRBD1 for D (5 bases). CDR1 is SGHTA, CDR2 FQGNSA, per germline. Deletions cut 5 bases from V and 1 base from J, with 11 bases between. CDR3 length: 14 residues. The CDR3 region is CASSRDFDNYGYTF. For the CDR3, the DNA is TGTGCCAGCAGCCGGGACTTCGATAACTATGGCTACACCTTC. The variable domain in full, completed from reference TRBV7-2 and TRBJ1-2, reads GAGVSQSPSNKVTEKGKDVELRCDPISGHTALYWYRQSLGQGLEFLIYFQGNSAPDKSGLPSDRFSAERTGGSVSTLTIQRTQQEDSAVYLCASSRDFDNYGYTFGSGTRLTVV.

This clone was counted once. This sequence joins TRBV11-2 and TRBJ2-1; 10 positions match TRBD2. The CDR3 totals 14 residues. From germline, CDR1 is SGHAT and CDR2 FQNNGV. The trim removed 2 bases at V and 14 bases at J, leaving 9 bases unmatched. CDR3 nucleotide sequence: TGTGCCAGCAGCTTAACTCGAGCGGGGGGGGAGGAGTTCTTC. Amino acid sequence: CASSLTRAGGEEFF.

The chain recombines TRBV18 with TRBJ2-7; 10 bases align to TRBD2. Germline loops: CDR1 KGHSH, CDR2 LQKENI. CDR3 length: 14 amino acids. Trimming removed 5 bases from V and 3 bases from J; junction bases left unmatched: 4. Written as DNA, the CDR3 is TGTGCCAGCTCAGAATTAGCGGGAGGCTACGAGCAGTACTTC. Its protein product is CASSELAGGYEQYF. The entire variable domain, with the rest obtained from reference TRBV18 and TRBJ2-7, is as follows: NAGVMQNPRHLVRRRGQEARLRCSPMKGHSHVYWYRQLPEEGLKFMVYLQKENIIDESGMPKERFSAEFPKEGPSILRIQQVVRGDSAAYFCASSELAGGYEQYFGPGTRLTVT.

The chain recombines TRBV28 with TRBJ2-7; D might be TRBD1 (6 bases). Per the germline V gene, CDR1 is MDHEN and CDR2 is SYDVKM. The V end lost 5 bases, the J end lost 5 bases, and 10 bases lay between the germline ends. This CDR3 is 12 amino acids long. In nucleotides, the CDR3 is TGTGCCAGCAGTGAACAGGGCGACGAGCAGTACTTC. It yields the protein CASSEQGDEQYF. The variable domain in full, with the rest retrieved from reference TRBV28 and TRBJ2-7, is DVKVTQSSRYLVKRTGEKVFLECVQDMDHENMFWYRQDPGLGLRLIYFSYDVKMKEKGDIPEGYSVSREKKERFSLILESASTNQTSMYLCASSEQGDEQYFGPGTRLTVT.

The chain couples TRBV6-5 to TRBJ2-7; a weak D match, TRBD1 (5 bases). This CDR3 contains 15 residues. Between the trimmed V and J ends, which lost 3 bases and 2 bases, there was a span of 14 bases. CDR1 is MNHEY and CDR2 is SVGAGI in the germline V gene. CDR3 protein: CASSYARRAPYEQYF. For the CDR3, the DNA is TGTGCCAGCAGTTATGCCCGCAGGGCCCCCTACGAGCAGTACTTC.

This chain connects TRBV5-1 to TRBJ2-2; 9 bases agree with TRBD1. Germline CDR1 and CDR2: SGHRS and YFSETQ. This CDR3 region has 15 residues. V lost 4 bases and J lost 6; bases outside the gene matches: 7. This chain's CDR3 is CASSTGQGEAGELFF. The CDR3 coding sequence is TGCGCCAGCAGCACGGGACAGGGAGAGGCCGGGGAGCTGTTTTTT. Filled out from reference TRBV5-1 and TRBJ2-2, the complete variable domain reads KAGVTQTPRYLIKTRGQQVTLSCSPISGHRSVSWYQQTPGQGLQFLFEYFSETQRNKGNFPGRFSGRQFSNSRSEMNVSTLELGDSALYLCASSTGQGEAGELFFGEGSRLTVL.